This passage covers 9 T cell receptor beta chains from one sample sequenced in a study of shared clonotypes between healthy human individuals. The data were produced by immunoSEQ multiplex PCR, yet TCRdb's version contains in-frame clones alone and is incomplete. The sample includes about a million clones, about 77% of them seen just once. Source material: memory CD4+ T cells sorted from blood. Subset defined: CD45RA-negative fraction. The receptors come from a man younger than 35 in good health.

V gene TRBV5-1 combines with J gene TRBJ2-2; 7 nucleotides align to TRBD1. Germline V gene lookup returns CDR1 SGHRS and CDR2 YFSETQ. The J segment lost 5 bases and the V segment lost 0 bases, leaving 1 base of the junction unmatched. The CDR3 extends over 14 amino acids. For the CDR3, the DNA is TGCGCCAGCAGCTTGGTGGGACAGACCGGGGAGCTGTTTTTT. Encoded protein: CASSLVGQTGELFF. Full variable domain (rest looked up from reference TRBV5-1 and TRBJ2-2): KAGVTQTPRYLIKTRGQQVTLSCSPISGHRSVSWYQQTPGQGLQFLFEYFSETQRNKGNFPGRFSGRQFSNSRSEMNVSTLELGDSALYLCASSLVGQTGELFFGEGSRLTVL.

The chain links TRBV11-2 to TRBJ2-7, with 10 positions matching TRBD1. Germline V gene data show CDR1 as SGHAT and CDR2 as FQNNGV. The trim removed 4 bases at V and 1 base at J, leaving 7 bases unmatched. This CDR3 comprises 16 residues. In DNA form, the CDR3 reads TGTGCCAGCAGCTCCGGGACAGGGGTAATGTCCTACGAGCAGTACTTC. It codes for CASSSGTGVMSYEQYF.

J is TRBJ2-5 and V is TRBV5-4, with 11 positions matching TRBD2. The J call may be wrong; the DNA end is better matched by TRBJ2-7. CDR1 is SGHNT, CDR2 YYREEE, per germline (reference sequence). CDR3 size: 15 residues. The CDR3 region is CASSSGTSGTYEQYF. CDR3 bases: TGTGCCAGCAGCTCCGGGACTAGCGGAACCTACGAGCAGTACTTC.

This chain connects TRBV30 to TRBJ1-1, with D perhaps TRBD1 (5 bases). The CDR3 has 14 residues. The V end was cut by 8 bases, the J end by 1 base, with 17 bases between. Germline V lookup: CDR1 GTSNPN, CDR2 SVGIG (reference sequence). Here the CDR3 reads CAGGVEVRNTEAFF. CDR3 DNA: TGTGCCGGAGGGGTCGAGGTAAGGAACACTGAAGCTTTCTTT.

This clone was found many times. The V call is TRBV6-1, the J call TRBJ1-5; 10 bases are a match to TRBD1. Trimming took 3 bases from V and 5 from J; bases not matched to a gene: 1. This CDR3 has 14 amino acids. Germline V gene lookup returns CDR1 MNHNS and CDR2 SASEGT. Here the CDR3 DNA reads TGTGCCAGCAGTGAGGGACAGGGGCATCAGCCCCAGCATTTT. As protein: CASSEGQGHQPQHF.

The sample holds one count of this clone. This chain joins TRBV6-5 and TRBJ2-7; TRBD2 aligns across 14 bases. V dropped 6 bases and J dropped 10; count of bases not matched to a gene: 5. Germline V gene sequence: CDR1 MNHEY, CDR2 SVGAGI. This CDR3 is built from 13 residues. CDR3 loop: CASRAGTSGGQYF. The CDR3 region has the DNA TGTGCCAGCAGAGCCGGGACTAGCGGGGGACAGTACTTC.

In this sample, this clone turned up a few times. The genes are TRBV2 and TRBJ2-5; either TRBD1 or TRBD2 may supply D (6 bases each). V shed 7 bases and J shed 2 bases, with 17 bases lying between them. Looked up from germline, CDR1 is SNHLY and CDR2 is FYNNEI. The CDR3 consists of 15 residues. Here the CDR3 reads CASKVGGNSQETQYF. CDR3 DNA: TGTGCCAGCAAGGTGGGGGGCAACTCACAAGAGACCCAGTACTTC.

J is TRBJ2-5 and V is TRBV5-4; the D call may be TRBD1 or TRBD2 (5 bases each). The V gene's germline CDR1 is SGHNT and CDR2 YYREEE (reference sequence). The CDR3 covers 17 residues. V shed 4 bases and J shed 3 bases, with 22 bases lying between them. The CDR3 protein is CASSRPGKERGKETQYF. CDR3 sequence (DNA): TGTGCCAGCAGCAGACCGGGGAAGGAAAGGGGTAAAGAGACCCAGTACTTC. Filled out from reference TRBV5-4 and TRBJ2-5, the complete variable domain reads ETGVTQSPTHLIKTRGQQVTLRCSSQSGHNTVSWYQQALGQGPQFIFQYYREEENGRGNFPPRFSGLQFPNYSSELNVNALELDDSALYLCASSRPGKERGKETQYFGPGTRLLVL.

This clone was seen only once. The chain links TRBV18 to TRBJ1-3; D gene unclear. V lost 5 bases, J lost 0 bases, and 8 bases lay in between. The length of the CDR3 is 14 residues. CDR1 KGHSH and CDR2 LQKENI come from the germline V gene. CDR3 region: CASSSESSGNTIYF. CDR3 in DNA: TGTGCCAGCTCATCCGAAAGCTCTGGAAACACCATATATTTT.